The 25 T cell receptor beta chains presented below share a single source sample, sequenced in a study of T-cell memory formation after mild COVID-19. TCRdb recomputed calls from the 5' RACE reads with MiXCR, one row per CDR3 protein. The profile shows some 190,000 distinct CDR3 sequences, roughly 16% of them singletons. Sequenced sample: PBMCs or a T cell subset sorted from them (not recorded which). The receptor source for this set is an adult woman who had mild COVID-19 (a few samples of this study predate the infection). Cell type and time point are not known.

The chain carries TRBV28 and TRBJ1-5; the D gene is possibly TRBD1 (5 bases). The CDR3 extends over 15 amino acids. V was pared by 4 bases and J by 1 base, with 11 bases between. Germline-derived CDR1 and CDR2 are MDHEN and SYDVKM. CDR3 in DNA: TGTGCCAGCAGTTCAGTAGGGACGAGCAATCAGCCCCAGCATTTT. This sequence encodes CASSSVGTSNQPQHF.

CDR3 in DNA: TGTGCCAGCACAACGGGGACAGGCTATTCACCCCTCCACTTT. As protein: CASTTGTGYSPLHF. The chain has TRBV6-5 and TRBJ1-6; 8 nucleotides line up with TRBD1. With 7 bases clipped from V and 8 bases from J, the junction kept 7 bases outside the gene matches. This CDR3 region has 14 residues. CDR1 and CDR2 from the germline V gene are MNHEY and SVGAGI.

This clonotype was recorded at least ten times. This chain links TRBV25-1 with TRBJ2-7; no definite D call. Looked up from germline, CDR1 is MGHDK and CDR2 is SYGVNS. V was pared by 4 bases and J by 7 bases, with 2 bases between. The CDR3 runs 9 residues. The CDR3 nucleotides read TGTGCCAGCAGTGGAGAGCAGTACTTC. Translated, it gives CASSGEQYF.

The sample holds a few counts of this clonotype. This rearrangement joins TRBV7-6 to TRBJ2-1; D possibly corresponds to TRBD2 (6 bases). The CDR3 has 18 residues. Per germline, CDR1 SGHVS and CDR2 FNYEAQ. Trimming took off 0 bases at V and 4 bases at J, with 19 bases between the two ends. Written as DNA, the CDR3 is TGTGCCAGCAGCTTAGCCCCCTTGTTGTGGGGGGTATACAATGAGCAGTTCTTC. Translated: CASSLAPLLWGVYNEQFF.

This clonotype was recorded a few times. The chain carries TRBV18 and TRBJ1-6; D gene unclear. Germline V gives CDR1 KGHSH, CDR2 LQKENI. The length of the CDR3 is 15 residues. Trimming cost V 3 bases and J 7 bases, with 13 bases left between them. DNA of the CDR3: TGTGCCAGCTCACCTCGCGCAGAGGGAAATTCACCCCTCCACTTT. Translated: CASSPRAEGNSPLHF.

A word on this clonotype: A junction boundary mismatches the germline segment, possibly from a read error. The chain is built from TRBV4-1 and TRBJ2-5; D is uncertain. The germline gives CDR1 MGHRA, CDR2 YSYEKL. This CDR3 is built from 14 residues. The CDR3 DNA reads TGCGCCAGCAGCCAAGCCCCCAGGCAAGAGAACCAGTACTTC. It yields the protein CASSQAPRQENQYF.

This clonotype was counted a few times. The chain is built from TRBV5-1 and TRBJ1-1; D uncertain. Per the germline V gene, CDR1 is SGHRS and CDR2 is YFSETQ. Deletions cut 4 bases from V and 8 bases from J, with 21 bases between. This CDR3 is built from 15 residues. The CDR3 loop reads CASSGLGSTREEAFF. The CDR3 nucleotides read TGCGCCAGCAGCGGACTCGGATCTACAAGGGAAGAAGCTTTCTTT.

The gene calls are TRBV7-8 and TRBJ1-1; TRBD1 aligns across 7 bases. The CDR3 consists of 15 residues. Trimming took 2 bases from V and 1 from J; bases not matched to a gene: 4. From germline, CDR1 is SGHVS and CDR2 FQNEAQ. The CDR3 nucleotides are TGTGCCAGCAGCTTACGAAGGGGGCCGAACACTGAAGCTTTCTTT. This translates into CASSLRRGPNTEAFF.

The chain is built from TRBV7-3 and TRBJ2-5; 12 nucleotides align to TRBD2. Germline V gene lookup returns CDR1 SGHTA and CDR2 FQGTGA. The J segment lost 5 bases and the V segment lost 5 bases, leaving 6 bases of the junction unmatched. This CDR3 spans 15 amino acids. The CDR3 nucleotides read TGTGCCAGCAGCACTACCGGGACTAGCGGGGAGACCCAGTACTTC. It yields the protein CASSTTGTSGETQYF.

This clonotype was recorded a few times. The CDR3 DNA is TGTGCCATCCTGTCGGGGAGGGCCGGCTACGAGCAGTACTTC. This gives the protein CAILSGRAGYEQYF. J is TRBJ2-7 and V is TRBV21-1; the D segment call TRBD2 is taken from the table without a DNA check. TRBV21-1 is flagged as a pseudogene. The CDR3 loop spans 14 amino acids.

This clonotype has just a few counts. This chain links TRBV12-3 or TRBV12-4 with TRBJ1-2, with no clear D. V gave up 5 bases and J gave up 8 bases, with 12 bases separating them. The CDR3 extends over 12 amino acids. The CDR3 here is CASSPSVAGYTF. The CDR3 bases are TGTGCCAGCAGTCCCTCGGTTGCCGGCTACACCTTC.

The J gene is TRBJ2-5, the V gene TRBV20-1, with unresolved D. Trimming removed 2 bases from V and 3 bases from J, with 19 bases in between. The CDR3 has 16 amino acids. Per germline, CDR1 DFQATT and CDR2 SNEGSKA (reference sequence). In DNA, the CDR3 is TGCAGTGCTAGACTACTAAAAGGGCACCCAGAAGAGACCCAGTACTTC. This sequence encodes CSARLLKGHPEETQYF.

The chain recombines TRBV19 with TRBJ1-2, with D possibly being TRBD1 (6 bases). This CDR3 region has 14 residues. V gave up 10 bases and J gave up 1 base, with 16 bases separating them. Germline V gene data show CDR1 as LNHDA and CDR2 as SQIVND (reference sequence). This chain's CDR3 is CATKAGAGNYGYTF. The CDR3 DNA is TGTGCCACAAAGGCGGGGGCCGGTAACTATGGCTACACCTTC.

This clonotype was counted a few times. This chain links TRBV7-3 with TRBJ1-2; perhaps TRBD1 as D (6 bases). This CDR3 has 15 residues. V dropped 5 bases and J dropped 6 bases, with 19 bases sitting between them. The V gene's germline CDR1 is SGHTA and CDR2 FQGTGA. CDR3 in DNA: TGTGCCAGCAGCCCCGCAGGGGTTGGCTTGGATGGCTACACCTTC. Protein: CASSPAGVGLDGYTF.

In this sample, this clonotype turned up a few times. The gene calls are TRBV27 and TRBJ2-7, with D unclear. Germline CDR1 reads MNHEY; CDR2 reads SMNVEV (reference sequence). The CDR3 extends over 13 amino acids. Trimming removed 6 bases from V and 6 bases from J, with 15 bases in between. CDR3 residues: CASRLSTASEQYF. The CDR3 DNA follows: TGTGCCAGCAGGTTGAGCACAGCCTCCGAGCAGTACTTC.

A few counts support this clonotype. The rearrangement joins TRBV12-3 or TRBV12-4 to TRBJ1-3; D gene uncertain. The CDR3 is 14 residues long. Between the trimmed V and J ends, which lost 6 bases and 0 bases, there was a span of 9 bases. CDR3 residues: CASSLWSSGNTIYF. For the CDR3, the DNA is TGTGCCAGCAGCCTGTGGAGCTCTGGAAACACCATATATTTT.

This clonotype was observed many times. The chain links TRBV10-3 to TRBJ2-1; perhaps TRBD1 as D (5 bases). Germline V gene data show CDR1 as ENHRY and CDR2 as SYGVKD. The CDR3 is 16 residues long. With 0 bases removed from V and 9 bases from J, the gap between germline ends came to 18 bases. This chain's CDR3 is CAISESTRAPQGEQFF. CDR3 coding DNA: TGTGCCATCAGTGAGTCGACTCGGGCCCCCCAGGGTGAGCAGTTCTTC.

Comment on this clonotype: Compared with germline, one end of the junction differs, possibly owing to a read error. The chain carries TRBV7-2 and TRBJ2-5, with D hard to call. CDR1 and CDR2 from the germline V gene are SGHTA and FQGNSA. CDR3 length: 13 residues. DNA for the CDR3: TGTGCCAACAGCCCTGGTTGGGTAGAGACCCAGTACTTC. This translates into CANSPGWVETQYF.

This CDR3 reads CASSPMGGDGEAFF. The CDR3, as DNA: TGTGCCAGCTCACCAATGGGGGGAGATGGTGAAGCTTTCTTT. The chain links TRBV18 to TRBJ1-1; the D gene is possibly TRBD1 (5 bases). V was shortened by 2 bases and J by 7 bases, with 14 bases between the two germline ends. CDR1 is KGHSH and CDR2 is LQKENI in the germline V gene. This CDR3 has 14 residues.

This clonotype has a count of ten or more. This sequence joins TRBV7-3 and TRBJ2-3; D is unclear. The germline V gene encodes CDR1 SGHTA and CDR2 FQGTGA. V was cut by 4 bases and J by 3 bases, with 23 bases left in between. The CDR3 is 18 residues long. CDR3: CASSSSRFSLTVTDTQYF. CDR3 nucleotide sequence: TGTGCCAGCAGCTCCTCGAGATTCTCACTAACCGTGACAGATACGCAGTATTTT.

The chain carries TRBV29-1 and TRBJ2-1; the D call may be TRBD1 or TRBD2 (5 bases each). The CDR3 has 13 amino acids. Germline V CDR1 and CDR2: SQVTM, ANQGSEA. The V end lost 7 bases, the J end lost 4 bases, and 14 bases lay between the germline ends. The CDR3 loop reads CSAVGTGYNEQFF. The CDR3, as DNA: TGCAGCGCGGTGGGGACGGGGTACAATGAGCAGTTCTTC.

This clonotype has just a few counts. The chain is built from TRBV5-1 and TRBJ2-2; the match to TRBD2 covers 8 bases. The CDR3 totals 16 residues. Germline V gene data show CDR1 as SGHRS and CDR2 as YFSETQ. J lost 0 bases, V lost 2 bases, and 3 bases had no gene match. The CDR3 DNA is TGCGCCAGCAGCTTAACGCGGGGGGCGAACACCGGGGAGCTGTTTTTT. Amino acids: CASSLTRGANTGELFF.

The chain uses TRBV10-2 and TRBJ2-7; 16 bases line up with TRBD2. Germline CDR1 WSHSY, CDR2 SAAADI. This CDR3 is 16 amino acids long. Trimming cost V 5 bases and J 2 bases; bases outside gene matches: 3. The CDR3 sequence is CASSTGTSGRAYEQYF. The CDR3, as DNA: TGCGCCAGCAGTACCGGGACTAGCGGGAGGGCCTACGAGCAGTACTTC.

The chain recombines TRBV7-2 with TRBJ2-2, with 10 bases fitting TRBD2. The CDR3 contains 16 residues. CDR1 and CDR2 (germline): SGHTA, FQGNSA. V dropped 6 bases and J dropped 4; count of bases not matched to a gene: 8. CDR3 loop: CASSKAGGPGTGELFF. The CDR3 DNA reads TGTGCCAGCAGTAAAGCGGGAGGGCCTGGCACCGGGGAGCTGTTTTTT.

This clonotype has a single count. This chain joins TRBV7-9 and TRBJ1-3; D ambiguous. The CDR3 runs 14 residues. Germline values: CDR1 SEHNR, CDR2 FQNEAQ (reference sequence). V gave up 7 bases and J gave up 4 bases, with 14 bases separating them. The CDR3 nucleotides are TGTGCCAGCACGCCATTCGCCGGGGGAAACACCATATATTTT. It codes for CASTPFAGGNTIYF.